This T cell receptor (beta chain) was observed in a study of T-cell memory formation after mild COVID-19. Broader study findings: Largely, contracting CD4+ clones fell within CM and EM, and contracting CD8+ clones within EMRA. Contracting clones from day 15 to 85 had balanced CD4/CD8; later expanders favoured CD4+. The authors did not confirm SARS-CoV-2 specificity of second-wave clones peaking day 37.

TCRdb fed the 5' RACE reads into MiXCR, producing one record per CDR3 protein. The sample includes hundreds of thousands of distinct CDR3 sequences, 20% to 25% seen only once; the top ten take around 20%. This clonotype has a handful of counts. As yet, its antigen is unknown. Sequenced input: PBMCs or a T cell subset sorted from them (not recorded which). The clonotype comes from a man younger than 35 who had mild COVID-19 (a few samples of this study predate the infection). Cell type and time point are not known.

This CDR3 is CASSLGTGMGNSPLHF. CDR3 coding DNA: TGTGCCAGCAGCTTAGGGACGGGCATGGGGAATTCACCCCTCCACTTT. V is TRBV7-2 and J is TRBJ1-6; D gene uncertain. V lost 1 base, J lost 7 bases, and 14 bases lay in between. Germline V gives CDR1 SGHTA, CDR2 FQGNSA. This CDR3 is 16 amino acids long.